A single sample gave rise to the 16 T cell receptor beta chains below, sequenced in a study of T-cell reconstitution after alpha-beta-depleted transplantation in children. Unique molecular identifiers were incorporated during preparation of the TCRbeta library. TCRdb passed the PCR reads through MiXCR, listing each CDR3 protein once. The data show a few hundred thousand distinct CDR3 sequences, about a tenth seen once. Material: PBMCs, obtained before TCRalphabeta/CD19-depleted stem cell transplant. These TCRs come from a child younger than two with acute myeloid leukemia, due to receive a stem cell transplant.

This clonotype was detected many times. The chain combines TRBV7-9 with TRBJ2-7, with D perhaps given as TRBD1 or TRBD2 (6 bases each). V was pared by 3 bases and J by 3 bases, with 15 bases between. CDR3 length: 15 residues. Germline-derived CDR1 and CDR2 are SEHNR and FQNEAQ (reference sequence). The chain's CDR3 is CASSFRAGGGYEQYF. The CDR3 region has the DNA TGTGCCAGCAGCTTCAGGGCCGGAGGGGGCTACGAGCAGTACTTC.

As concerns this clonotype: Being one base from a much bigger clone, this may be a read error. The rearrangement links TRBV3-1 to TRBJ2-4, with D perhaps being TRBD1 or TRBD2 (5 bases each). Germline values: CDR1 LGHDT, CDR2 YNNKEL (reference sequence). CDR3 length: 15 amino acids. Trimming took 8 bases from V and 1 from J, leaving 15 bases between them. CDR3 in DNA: TGTGCCAGCTGCCCGATCTGGGGGGCCAAAAACATTCAGTACTTC. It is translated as CASCPIWGAKNIQYF.

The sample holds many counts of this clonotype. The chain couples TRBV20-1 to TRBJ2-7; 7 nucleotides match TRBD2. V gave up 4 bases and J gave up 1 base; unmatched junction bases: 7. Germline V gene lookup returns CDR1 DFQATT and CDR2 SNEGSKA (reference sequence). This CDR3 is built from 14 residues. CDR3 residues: CSAMPSGNSYEQYF. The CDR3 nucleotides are TGCAGTGCTATGCCTAGCGGTAATTCCTACGAGCAGTACTTC.

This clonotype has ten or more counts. The CDR3: CASRLAGGIDTQYF. The CDR3 DNA sequence: TGTGCAAGTCGCTTAGCGGGAGGGATAGATACGCAGTATTTT. This rearrangement joins TRBV12-2 to TRBJ2-3; the D segment call TRBD2 is taken from the table without a DNA check. TRBV12-2 is listed as a pseudogene. CDR3 length equals 14 residues.

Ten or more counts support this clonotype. The CDR3 DNA follows: TGTGCCAGCAGCCCTGGGACAGGGGCCGATACGCAGTATTTT. Translation gives CASSPGTGADTQYF. The chain combines TRBV11-2 with TRBJ2-3; the match to TRBD1 covers 10 bases. The germline V gene has CDR1 SGHAT and CDR2 FQNNGV. With V trimmed by 5 bases and J by 6 bases, 5 bases remained unmatched. The CDR3 contains 14 residues.

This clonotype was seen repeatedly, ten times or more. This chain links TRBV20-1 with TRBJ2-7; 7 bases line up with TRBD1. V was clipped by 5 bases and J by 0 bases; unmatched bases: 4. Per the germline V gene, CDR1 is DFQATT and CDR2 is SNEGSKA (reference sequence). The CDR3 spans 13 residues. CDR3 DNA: TGCAGTGCTCCGAGGACAGGCTCCTACGAGCAGTACTTC. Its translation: CSAPRTGSYEQYF.

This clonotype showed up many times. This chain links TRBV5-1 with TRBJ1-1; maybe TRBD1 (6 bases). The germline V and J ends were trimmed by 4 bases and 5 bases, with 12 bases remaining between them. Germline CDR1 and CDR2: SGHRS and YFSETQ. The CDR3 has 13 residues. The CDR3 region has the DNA TGCGCCAGCAGCGTACAGGGTAGGACTGAAGCTTTCTTT. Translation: CASSVQGRTEAFF.

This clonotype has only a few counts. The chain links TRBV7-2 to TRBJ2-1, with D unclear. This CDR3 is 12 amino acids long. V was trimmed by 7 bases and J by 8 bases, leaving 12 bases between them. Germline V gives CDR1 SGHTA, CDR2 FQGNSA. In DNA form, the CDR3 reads TGTGCCAGCACCGTGGGCCTTGATGAGCAGTTCTTC. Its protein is CASTVGLDEQFF.

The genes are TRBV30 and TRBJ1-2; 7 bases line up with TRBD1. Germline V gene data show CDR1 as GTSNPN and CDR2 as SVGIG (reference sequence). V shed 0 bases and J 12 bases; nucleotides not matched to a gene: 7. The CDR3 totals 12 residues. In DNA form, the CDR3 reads TGTGCCTGGAGTGTAGATGGGAGGGGGCACACCTTC. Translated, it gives CAWSVDGRGHTF.

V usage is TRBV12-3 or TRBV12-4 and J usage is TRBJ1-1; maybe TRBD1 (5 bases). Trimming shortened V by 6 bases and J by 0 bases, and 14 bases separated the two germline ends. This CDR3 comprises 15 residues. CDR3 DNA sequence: TGTGCCAGCAGCCCGTCGGGGCCCGTGAACACTGAAGCTTTCTTT. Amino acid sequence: CASSPSGPVNTEAFF.

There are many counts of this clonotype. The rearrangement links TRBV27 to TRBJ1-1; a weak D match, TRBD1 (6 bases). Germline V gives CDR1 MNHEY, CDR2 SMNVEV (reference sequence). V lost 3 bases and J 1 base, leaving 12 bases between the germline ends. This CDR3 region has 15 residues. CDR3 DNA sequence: TGTGCCAGCAGTTTTTATGGGGGGGCGAACACTGAAGCTTTCTTT. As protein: CASSFYGGANTEAFF.

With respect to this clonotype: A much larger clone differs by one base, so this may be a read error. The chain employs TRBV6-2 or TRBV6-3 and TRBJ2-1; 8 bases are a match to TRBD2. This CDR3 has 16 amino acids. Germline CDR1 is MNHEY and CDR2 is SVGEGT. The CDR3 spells CASSYSAGRAYNEQLF. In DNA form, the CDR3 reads TGTGCCAGCAGTTACTCCGCCGGGAGGGCCTACAATGAGCAGCTCTTC.

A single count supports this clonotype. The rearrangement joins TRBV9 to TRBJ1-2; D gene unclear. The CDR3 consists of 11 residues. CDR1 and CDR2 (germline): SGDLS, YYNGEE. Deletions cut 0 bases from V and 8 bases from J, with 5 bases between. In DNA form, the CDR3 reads TGTGCCAGCAGCGTAGAGTTGGGCTACACCTTC. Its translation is CASSVELGYTF.

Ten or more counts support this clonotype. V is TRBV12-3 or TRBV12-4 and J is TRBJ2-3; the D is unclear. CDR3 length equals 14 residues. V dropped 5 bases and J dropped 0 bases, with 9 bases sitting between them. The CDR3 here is CASSPKLSTDTQYF. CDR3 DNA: TGTGCCAGCAGTCCAAAACTGAGCACAGATACGCAGTATTTT.

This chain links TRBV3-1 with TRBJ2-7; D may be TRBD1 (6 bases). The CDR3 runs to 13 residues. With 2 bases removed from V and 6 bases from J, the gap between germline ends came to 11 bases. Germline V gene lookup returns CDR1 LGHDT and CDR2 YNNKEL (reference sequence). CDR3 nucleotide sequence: TGTGCCAGCAGCCAATTACAGGGCTGCGAGCAGTACTTC. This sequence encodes CASSQLQGCEQYF.

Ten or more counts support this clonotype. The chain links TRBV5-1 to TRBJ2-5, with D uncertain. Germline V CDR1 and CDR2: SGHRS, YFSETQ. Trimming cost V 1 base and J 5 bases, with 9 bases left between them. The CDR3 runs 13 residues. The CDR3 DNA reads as TGCGCCAGCAGCTTGATGGGTGCGGAGACCCAGTACTTC. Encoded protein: CASSLMGAETQYF.